This T cell receptor beta chain was sequenced in a study of identical twins. Each donor was a healthy Caucasian. One entry per CDR3 protein results from TCRdb running MiXCR on the 5' RACE reads. The sample holds 400,000 to 550,000 distinct CDR3 sequences, less than 25% seen once. Between the trimmed V and J ends, which lost 7 bases and 0 bases, there was a span of 11 bases. The CDR3 totals 14 residues. At least ten counts were recorded for this clonotype. Its antigen is as yet unknown. General observations from the study: Abundant beta clonotypes from cord blood bore fewer insertions; memory repertoires lacked this pattern.

This same sample was also part of a study on T cells expressing NK-cell markers. That source reports: About six donors carried dominant NKG2C+ clonotypes that made up roughly 1.0-7.0% of their CD8+ T cells. The CD3+CD56-NKG2C+ fraction of a handful of donors was also led by these clonotypes.

The sequenced sample consisted of CD4+ T cells sorted from blood. This receptor was taken from a woman under 30 in good health. This chain links TRBV12-3 or TRBV12-4 with TRBJ2-3; the D is unclear. In DNA, the CDR3 is TGTGCCAGCACCTTCCACGGTAGCACAGATACGCAGTATTTT. As protein: CASTFHGSTDTQYF.